A selection of T cell receptor beta chains follows, all from one sample in a study of metastatic and nonmetastatic thyroid tumors. TCRdb re-called clones from the PCR reads using MiXCR. The data contain roughly 22,000 clones, around 40% of them singletons. Sequenced material: blood. These receptors were obtained from a male donor with papillary thyroid cancer or a benign thyroid nodule (not recorded which). Some clones in this sample may be carry-over from other donors' samples. Each CDR3 is given with its conserved first and last residue. Each record gives: D gene, clone size, J gene, V gene, CDR3 DNA, CDR3 protein. A D gene is named only where the DNA matches it firmly. Rows may omit the clone size; those that give it use once, few, many or a size class.

D: .
size: many
J: TRBJ1-5
V: TRBV15
DNA: TGTGCCACCAGCAGGGGTAGTTGGGGCGGCGTAACACAGCCCCAGCATTTT
CDR3: CATSRGSWGGVTQPQHF

D: TRBD1
size: many
J: TRBJ2-1
V: TRBV18
DNA: TGTGCCAGCTCACTCCGGGACAGGGGCTACAATGAGCAGTTCTTC
CDR3: CASSLRDRGYNEQFF

D: TRBD2
size: few
J: TRBJ2-2
V: TRBV6-2/TRBV6-3
DNA: TGTGCCAGCAGTTACCCAACTAGCGGGAACACCGGGGAGCTGTTTTTT
CDR3: CASSYPTSGNTGELFF

D: .
size: few
J: TRBJ1-1
V: TRBV6-1
DNA: TGTGCCATCAGTGAGCCACCATCGAACACTGAAGCTTTCTTT
CDR3: CAISEPPSNTEAFF

D: .
size: .
J: TRBJ2-7
V: TRBV4-2
DNA: TGTGCCAGCAGCCGCCTCGAAGGGCTAGCGAACTCCTACGAGCAGTACTTC
CDR3: CASSRLEGLANSYEQYF

D: .
size: .
J: TRBJ1-1
V: TRBV6-1
DNA: TGTGCCAGCAGCCGGACAGCCGAGAACACTGAAGCTTTCTTT
CDR3: CASSRTAENTEAFF

D: .
size: .
J: TRBJ2-1
V: TRBV5-1
DNA: TGCGCCAGCAGCTTGGCGGTGGGTGAGCAGTTCTTC
CDR3: CASSLAVGEQFF

D: TRBD2
size: .
J: TRBJ2-1
V: TRBV7-8
DNA: TGTGCCAGCGCCCCCCGGGGGGGCGGATTAATAAGTAATGAGCAGTTCTTC
CDR3: CASAPRGGGLISNEQFF

D: .
size: few
J: TRBJ2-7
V: TRBV6-1
DNA: TGTGCCAGCAGTGTAGACCCGAGCTCCTACGAGCAGTACTTC
CDR3: CASSVDPSSYEQYF

D: .
size: .
J: TRBJ2-7
V: TRBV6-9
DNA: TGTGCCAGCAGAGCCCCGGTAGCTAGTCGAGGTTCCTACGAGCAGTACTTC
CDR3: CASRAPVASRGSYEQYF

D: TRBD1
size: .
J: TRBJ2-2
V: TRBV6-4
DNA: TGTGCCAGCAGGGACCTCCCGGTGGGACAGGGTGAGAACTACACCGGGGAGCTGTTTTTT
CDR3: CASRDLPVGQGENYTGELFF

D: TRBD2
size: .
J: TRBJ2-7
V: TRBV13
DNA: TGTGCCAGCAGCCCGGTTTATATAGCGGGGGAAGGCTCCTACGAGCAGTACTTC
CDR3: CASSPVYIAGEGSYEQYF

D: TRBD2
size: .
J: TRBJ2-3
V: TRBV6-1
DNA: TGTGCCAGCAGTGCCGATAGCGGGGGCAGCACAGATACGCAGTATTTT
CDR3: CASSADSGGSTDTQYF

D: TRBD2
size: few
J: TRBJ2-5
V: TRBV3-1
DNA: TGTGCCAGCAGCCAAGCGGCGGGGGTAATCCTGGAGACCCAGTACTTC
CDR3: CASSQAAGVILETQYF